The present T cell receptor beta chain was sequenced within a study of T-cell memory formation after mild COVID-19 (dated by TCRdb to about 2021). Background for the entire study: TCR sequence clusters from the two donors were largely donor specific. Longitudinal TCRalpha and TCRbeta repertoire sequencing tracked T-cell clones expanding and contracting after mild COVID-19 in a couple of donors. The cohort comprised two young, previously healthy adult volunteers, one female and one male.

Overall results and qualifications from the work: Whether the second-wave clones peaking on day 37 were SARS-CoV-2 specific was not confirmed. The study covered only a couple of mild cases, and larger cohorts including severe cases with pre-infection samples were considered necessary. Clones contracting from day 15 to 85 had balanced CD4/CD8 phenotypes, while a second wave expanding from day 15 to 37 was biased towards CD4+. Some responding clones were detected in pre-infection memory, suggesting pre-existing cross-reactive memory T cells joined the SARS-CoV-2 response. Contracting CD4+ clones were located mainly in the CM and EM memory subsets, whereas CD8+ clones were found to be enriched in EMRA.

Sequenced using an Illumina NovaSeq 6000. cDNA libraries for TCRalpha and TCRbeta were prepared by 5'RACE using constant-segment primers, with sample barcodes and unique molecular identifiers added. RNA was extracted from every sample with Trizol reagent. Amplification of the libraries took two PCR steps, and the second step added a second sample barcode plus Illumina TruSeq adapters. Sequencing of the libraries was done on an Illumina NovaSeq, producing 2 x 150 bp paired-end reads. The study's processing was this. The reads were demultiplexed and collapsed into UMI-guided consensus sequences using migec v1.2.7. Using mixcr v2.1.11, the UMI consensuses were aligned to TRA and TRB V and J templates and assembled into clonotypes. A clonotype was counted as expanded or contracted only when both edgeR and NoisET called the clonotype significant, with the noise models trained on biological replicates. For edgeR calls, the thresholds were a false discovery rate-adjusted p below 0.01 and a log2 fold-change of 1. PCA with hierarchical clustering of max-normalized trajectories of the 1000 most abundant clonotypes was used as exploratory dynamics analysis. The CD4 or CD8 phenotype of responding clones was assigned using the separately sequenced CD4+ and CD8+ repertoires. Using fastp trimming at Q25 and MiXCR clonotype assembly, TCRdb reanalyzed the public sequencing data and kept in-frame beta chains. Merged by CDR3 protein, the rows form single entries marked with the most common genes and DNA. These V and J calls rely on TCRdb rather than the paper's analysis. Counted in this sample were roughly 250,000 distinct CDR3 sequences; roughly 17% of them appeared once. Together, the top ten hold 20% to 25% of the sample.

From the cysteine through the phenylalanine, the CDR3 covers 14 amino acids. The kept DNA is CDR3 alone, 42 bases in frame from the first base. Germline trimming amounts to 8 bases on V and 9 bases on J, with 6 as the count of junction bases outside the gene matches. According to the germline V gene, CDR1 reads MRHNA and CDR2 reads SNTAGT. To note about this clonotype: Its antigen specificity is not known. No base-level quality is on record; no much larger clone is a single base apart.

Ficoll-Paque density gradient centrifugation was the method used to isolate PBMCs. The receptor comes from a man aged 18 to 30 who had mild COVID-19 (a few samples of this study predate the infection). The sample titles of this study are shuffled in the database, so cell type and time point are left out; the donor was told from shared clones. Rearrangement joined TRBV6-4 to TRBJ2-1, with 14 bases matching TRBD2. The specimen was PBMCs or a T cell subset sorted from them (not recorded which). The CDR3 corresponds to CASGLAGGLGEQFF. The nucleotide sequence is TGTGCCAGCGGACTAGCGGGGGGATTGGGTGAGCAGTTCTTC.